The 22 T cell receptor beta chains in this list originate from one sample, sequenced in a study of molecular identifiers for immune sequencing clone quantification (dated by TCRdb to between 2017 and 2018). Receptors were amplified or captured by PCR. Sequencing was carried out with a NextSeq 500. TCRdb cleaned the public reads at Q25 with fastp, built clones with MiXCR and kept in-frame beta chains. Identical CDR3 protein sequences are pooled into one entry, listed with their most common genes and DNA. For this sample there are more than 10,000 distinct CDR3 sequences; 20% to 25% appear just once. Jointly, the top ten make up roughly 1.5% of the sample. Sequencing input: naive CD8+ T cells from blood, with Jurkat cell RNA spiked in. Sample cell subset or site, as interpreted from the label and publication: FACS-sorted CD8+CD4-CCR7+CD45RA+ naive T cells. These receptors came from a human donor in good health. Some libraries in this study had Jurkat cell RNA spiked in.

As concerns this clonotype: This may be a read error, as it is one base from a much larger clone. J is TRBJ2-7 and V is TRBV5-6, with D tentatively TRBD1 (6 bases). The V gene's germline CDR1 is SGHDT and CDR2 YYEEEE. The CDR3 is 14 residues long. As DNA, the CDR3 is TGTGCCAGCAGCTTACTGGACAGCTCCTACGCGCAGTACTTC. Its translation is CASSLLDSSYAQYF.

This clonotype is medium-sized. At one of its ends the junction is not consistent with the germline gene, which may arise from a read error. V gene TRBV27 combines with J gene TRBJ2-3, with a weak D call TRBD2 (5 bases). The CDR3 consists of 13 residues. Germline lookup yields CDR1 MNHEY and CDR2 SMNVEV (reference sequence). The CDR3 loop is CTSGLANTDTQYF. The CDR3, as DNA: TGTACCAGCGGTCTGGCGAACACAGATACGCAGTATTTT.

Details on this clonotype: A read error may explain this, as a much larger clone is one base away. The chain carries TRBV9 and TRBJ2-3; weak D call: TRBD2 (5 bases). This CDR3 is 17 amino acids long. From germline, CDR1 is SGDLS and CDR2 YYNGEE. The V gene lost 0 bases and the J gene lost 8 bases, with 22 bases spanning the gap. Here the CDR3 DNA reads TGTGCCAGCAGCGTAGAGCCCGTTGGAGGAGTTGGAGGTACGCAGTATTTT. Protein sequence: CASSVEPVGGVGGTQYF.

Regarding this clonotype: A much bigger clone sits one base away, suggesting this may be a read error. The V and J genes are TRBV7-2 and TRBJ2-7; D is undetermined. The CDR3 sequence is 13 residues long. CDR1 is SGHTA, CDR2 FQGNSA, per germline. In nucleotides, the CDR3 is TGTGTCAGCAGCTTTCAAGGCCTTAACGAGCAGTACTTC. This codes for CVSSFQGLNEQYF.

Turning to this clonotype: This CDR3 is missing its conserved last phenylalanine or tryptophan, likely due to a read error. No DNA is shown, since the ends of the CDR3 on it are uncertain; the CDR3 is the one TCRdb lists. V gene TRBV7-9 combines with J gene TRBJ1-1. The germline V gene encodes CDR1 SEHNR and CDR2 FQNEAQ (reference sequence). The CDR3 contains 14 residues when both ends are counted. Here the CDR3 reads CASSSSLGILEASL.

As for this clonotype: A much larger clonotype is one base distant, so this may be a read error. V is TRBV12-3 or TRBV12-4 and J is TRBJ1-4; D uncertain. CDR3 length: 16 amino acids. Deletions cut 3 bases from V and 0 bases from J, with 11 bases between. The CDR3 loop is CASSFLGSSTNEKLFF. The CDR3 region has the DNA TGTGCCAGCAGTTTTTTAGGGTCGTCAACTAATGAAAAACTGTTTTTT.

This clonotype has more than one count but fewer than ten. It is unclear where the CDR3 begins or ends on the DNA, so no DNA is shown, and the CDR3 is as TCRdb lists it. V is TRBV5-3 and J is TRBJ2-5; the DNA was not used to check the table's D call, TRBD2. TRBV5-3 is flagged as an ORF with uncertain function. The CDR3 region is 15 residues in length, termini included. The CDR3 here is CASSFGLGNQDTQYF.

This clonotype is medium-sized in the sample. The J gene is TRBJ2-7, the V gene TRBV4-3; either TRBD1 or TRBD2 may fit D (5 bases each). Germline lookup yields CDR1 LGHNA and CDR2 YSLEER. The CDR3 length is 14 residues. V was trimmed by 4 bases and J by 0 bases, leaving 10 bases between them. CDR3 nucleotide sequence: TGCGCCAGCAGCCCAGGGACGGGCTCCTACGAGCAGTACTTC. Amino acids: CASSPGTGSYEQYF.

The rearrangement uses TRBV7-9 and TRBJ2-1; no reliable D call. Trimming stripped 5 bases from V and 7 bases from J, with 24 bases between. This CDR3 contains 17 residues. Germline V gene sequence: CDR1 SEHNR, CDR2 FQNEAQ (reference sequence). CDR3 protein: CASSRPLAEPLRNEQFF. CDR3 DNA sequence: TGTGCCAGCAGCCGTCCCCTGGCGGAACCGCTTCGGAATGAGCAGTTCTTC.

J is TRBJ1-1 and V is TRBV4-1; D remains unclear. Germline loops: CDR1 MGHRA, CDR2 YSYEKL. The CDR3 sequence is 14 residues long. V shed 1 base and J shed 3 bases, with 9 bases lying between them. The CDR3 reads CASSQGGWDTEAFF. CDR3 nucleotides: TGCGCCAGCAGCCAAGGGGGATGGGACACTGAAGCTTTCTTT.

In its sample, this clonotype ranks as medium-sized. CDR3 region: CASSARGRSSGANVLTF. CDR3 sequence (DNA): TGTGCCAGCAGTGCCCGAGGACGGAGCTCTGGGGCCAACGTCCTGACTTTC. The V gene is TRBV28, the J gene TRBJ2-6; D not resolved. Trimming pared 5 bases from V and 0 bases from J, leaving 14 bases between. The CDR3 has 17 amino acids. The germline gives CDR1 MDHEN, CDR2 SYDVKM.

As concerns this clonotype: This may stem from a read error, because a much larger clone lies one nucleotide away. The rearrangement joins TRBV19 to TRBJ2-7, with 8 bases that match TRBD2. This CDR3 is built from 14 residues. The germline V gene encodes CDR1 LNHDA and CDR2 SQIVND (reference sequence). CDR3 sequence (DNA): TGTGCCGGTAGTATCACTAGCGGCTCCTACGAGCAGTACTTC. Protein product: CAGSITSGSYEQYF.

This clonotype was detected a few times. The chain links TRBV27 to TRBJ2-2; no clear D gene. Between the trimmed V and J ends, which lost 1 base and 5 bases, there was a span of 5 bases. The CDR3 totals 13 residues. The germline gives CDR1 MNHEY, CDR2 SMNVEV (reference sequence). For the CDR3, the DNA is TGTGCCAGCAGTTTATACTTTACCGGGGAGCTGTTTTTT. Translating gives CASSLYFTGELFF.

This clonotype is medium-sized. CDR3 residues: CASSLRLAGDTDTQYF. The CDR3 coding sequence is TGTGCCAGCAGTTTACGACTAGCGGGCGACACAGATACGCAGTATTTT. The chain combines TRBV12-3 or TRBV12-4 with TRBJ2-3, with 10 nucleotides matching TRBD2. This CDR3 is built from 16 residues. The trim removed 2 bases at V and 2 bases at J, leaving 4 bases unmatched.

In its sample, this clonotype was seen many times. This sequence joins TRBV11-3 and TRBJ2-2, with D unclear. The germline V gene encodes CDR1 SGHNT and CDR2 YENEEA. Trimming stripped 2 bases from V and 2 bases from J, with 9 bases between. The length of the CDR3 is 15 residues. The CDR3 coding sequence is TGTGCCAGCAGCTTATCGGTGGGAAACACCGGGGAGCTGTTTTTT. Protein: CASSLSVGNTGELFF. Filled out from reference TRBV11-3 and TRBJ2-2, the complete variable domain reads EAGVVQSPRYKIIEKKQPVAFWCNPISGHNTLYWYLQNLGQGPELLIRYENEEAVDDSQLPKDRFSAERLKGVDSTLKIQPAELGDSAVYLCASSLSVGNTGELFFGEGSRLTVL.

About this clonotype: A single base separates this from a much larger clone, so it may be a read error. The chain recombines TRBV29-1 with TRBJ2-2; 7 bases align to TRBD1. Germline V CDR1 and CDR2: SQVTM, ANQGSEA. This CDR3 contains 13 residues. The CDR3 loop reads CNVRTGNTGELFF. CDR3 nucleotide sequence: TGCAACGTTCGGACAGGGAACACCGGGGAGCTGTTTTTT.

Relative to its sample, this clonotype is medium-sized. The rearrangement uses TRBV4-1 and TRBJ1-5; 9 bases agree with TRBD1. The junction had 4 bases not matched to a gene; V was cut back by 4 bases and J by 3 bases. The CDR3 runs 15 residues. The germline gives CDR1 MGHRA, CDR2 YSYEKL. CDR3: CASSLGTGFNQPQHF. DNA of the CDR3: TGCGCCAGCAGCCTTGGGACAGGGTTCAATCAGCCCCAGCATTTT.

This clonotype is a singleton in its sample. CDR3 sequence (DNA): TGTGCCAGTAGTATCCTGGCCTACAATGAGCAGTTCTTC. Its protein is CASSILAYNEQFF. This chain connects TRBV19 to TRBJ2-1, with D unresolved. Germline values: CDR1 LNHDA, CDR2 SQIVND (reference sequence). V lost 3 bases to trimming and J lost 2 bases, with 5 bases between them. This CDR3 region has 13 residues. Supplemented by reference TRBV19 and TRBJ2-1, the full variable domain reads DGGITQSPKYLFRKEGQNVTLSCEQNLNHDAMYWYRQDPGQGLRLIYYSQIVNDFQKGDIAEGYSVSREKKESFPLTVTSAQKNPTAFYLCASSILAYNEQFFGPGTRLTVL.

Within the sample, this clonotype is medium-sized (0.01 to 0.1%). This sequence joins TRBV28 and TRBJ2-7; 9 positions agree with TRBD1. The germline V gene has CDR1 MDHEN and CDR2 SYDVKM. Trimming took 6 bases from V and 6 from J; bases not matched to a gene: 9. The CDR3 runs to 14 residues. CDR3 protein: CASSPPGTGFEQYF. CDR3 DNA: TGTGCCAGCAGCCCCCCCGGGACAGGGTTCGAGCAGTACTTC. The full variable domain, completed using reference TRBV28 and TRBJ2-7, is DVKVTQSSRYLVKRTGEKVFLECVQDMDHENMFWYRQDPGLGLRLIYFSYDVKMKEKGDIPEGYSVSREKKERFSLILESASTNQTSMYLCASSPPGTGFEQYFGPGTRLTVT.

By sample fraction, this clonotype is medium-sized. This chain connects TRBV7-8 to TRBJ2-7; the D is unclear. The CDR3 has 17 amino acids. Trimming took 1 base from V and 0 from J, leaving 16 bases between them. From germline, CDR1 is SGHVS and CDR2 FQNEAQ. Here the CDR3 reads CASSLGVGPLSSYEQYF. The CDR3 coding sequence is TGTGCCAGCAGCTTAGGTGTAGGGCCTTTAAGCTCCTACGAGCAGTACTTC.

This clonotype was counted between two and nine times. V is TRBV6-2 or TRBV6-3 and J is TRBJ2-5; D not resolved. The V end lost 0 bases, the J end lost 5 bases, and 1 base lay between the germline ends. This CDR3 comprises 11 residues. Per germline, CDR1 MNHEY and CDR2 SVGEGT. The CDR3, as DNA: TGTGCCAGCAGTTACTCGGAGACCCAGTACTTC. It encodes CASSYSETQYF.

This clonotype was counted between two and nine times. This rearrangement joins TRBV5-4 to TRBJ2-7; D may be TRBD1 (5 bases). V was pared by 2 bases and J by 2 bases, with 11 bases between. This CDR3 comprises 14 residues. The germline CDR1 and CDR2 sequences are SGHNT and YYREEE (reference sequence). CDR3 in DNA: TGTGCCAGCAGCTTTGCGCAGGGAACCTACGAGCAGTACTTC. It is translated as CASSFAQGTYEQYF.